Detailed here is one T cell receptor (beta chain). No conserved phenylalanine or tryptophan ends this CDR3, so it is likely a read error. It is unclear where the CDR3 begins or ends on the DNA, so no DNA is shown, and the CDR3 is as TCRdb lists it. Cohorts were determined from participant-reported clinical history. The CDR3 is made up of 12 amino acids, end residues included. This specimen belongs to a study of blood T cell repertoires in COVID-19. Study-level information: PBMCs, B-cell-depleted T cells, or T cells were the source of the cDNA or gDNA that made up the material.

As originally analysed: It was from reference gene primer amplification that nucleated cell counts were estimated. Some clones are missing from TCRdb's copy, which holds only in-frame ones; the method was immunoSEQ multiplex PCR. The V and J calls and clone size are taken from that table; D and trimming were inferred from the DNA. Of some 260,000 clones listed, about 90% were seen once; the top ten hold around 1.8%. Sequencing was performed on PBMCs or T cells enriched from blood (not recorded which). This clonotype was obtained from a woman between 18 and 29 years old who had recovered from COVID-19. The V call is TRBV21-1, the J call TRBJ1-2; the tabulated D call, TRBD1, remains unverified against the DNA. TRBV21-1 is a listed pseudogene. This CDR3 reads CASTLWDRGPKG.